The 31 T cell receptor beta chains given below trace back to one sample, sequenced in a study of metastatic and nonmetastatic thyroid tumors. TCRdb re-called the PCR reads with MiXCR. The top ten hold about 12% of the sample, which has 15,000 to 20,000 clones, about 30% seen once. Every patient was untreated before thyroid surgery. The specimen was tumor tissue. These TCRs come from a female donor with papillary thyroid cancer or a benign thyroid nodule (not recorded which). Some clones in this sample may be carry-over from other donors' samples.

The rearrangement links TRBV30 to TRBJ2-5, with D perhaps TRBD2 (7 bases). Germline V gene lookup returns CDR1 GTSNPN and CDR2 SVGIG (reference sequence). The CDR3 runs to 14 residues. Trimming left V 0 bases short and J 7 bases short, with 15 bases between. The CDR3 DNA follows: TGTGCCTGGAGTGTAGGGGGGGTCCCCGGGACCCAGTACTTC. Translated, it gives CAWSVGGVPGTQYF.

The chain carries TRBV6-5 and TRBJ2-7; the D gene is possibly TRBD2 (5 bases). The V end lost 3 bases, the J end lost 3 bases, and 15 bases lay between the germline ends. Looked up from germline, CDR1 is MNHEY and CDR2 is SVGAGI. The CDR3 is 15 amino acids. The CDR3 loop is CASSYSGVGLYEQYF. The CDR3 DNA reads TGTGCCAGCAGTTATTCCGGGGTTGGTCTCTACGAGCAGTACTTC.

This clone is deemed medium-sized (0.01 to 0.1%). The CDR3 DNA follows: TGTGCCAGCAGCGTCCTCAGGGAGGCCACTGAAGCTTTCTTT. This codes for CASSVLREATEAFF. J is TRBJ1-1 and V is TRBV9, with a tentative D call TRBD1 (5 bases). Trimming stripped 2 bases from V and 4 bases from J, with 12 bases between. In germline, CDR1 is SGDLS, CDR2 YYNGEE. This CDR3 spans 14 amino acids.

This clone occurred many times. This chain uses TRBV4-2 with TRBJ1-1; TRBD1 might be the D (5 bases). The V gene lost 3 bases and the J gene lost 1 base, with 9 bases spanning the gap. The CDR3 length is 14 residues. Germline V CDR1 and CDR2: LGHNA, YNFKEQ. CDR3 in DNA: TGTGCCAGCAGCCACGCGGGGGGGAACACTGAAGCTTTCTTT. Translated: CASSHAGGNTEAFF.

The V call is TRBV20-1, the J call TRBJ2-7; D perhaps matches TRBD1 (8 bases). The CDR3 length is 15 residues. V shed 1 base and J shed 5 bases, with 18 bases lying between them. Germline V gene lookup returns CDR1 DFQATT and CDR2 SNEGSKA (reference sequence). The CDR3 DNA follows: TGCAGTGCTAGAGGTCCCGGACAGGGAGGGGACGAGCAGTACTTC. It specifies CSARGPGQGGDEQYF.

In its sample, this clone was seen a few times. The chain employs TRBV7-3 and TRBJ1-2, with D possibly matching TRBD1 (6 bases). In germline, CDR1 is SGHTA, CDR2 FQGTGA. Deletions cut 5 bases from V and 6 bases from J, with 13 bases between. This CDR3 region has 13 residues. The CDR3 loop is CASSLTGMDGYTF. The CDR3 DNA sequence: TGTGCCAGCAGCCTTACAGGGATGGATGGCTACACCTTC.

The gene calls are TRBV20-1 and TRBJ2-1; 11 nucleotides align to TRBD2. V lost 6 bases to trimming and J lost 9 bases; unmatched junction nucleotides: 10. The CDR3 runs 14 residues. Per the germline V gene, CDR1 is DFQATT and CDR2 is SNEGSKA (reference sequence). CDR3: CSALTSGSVSEQFF. For the CDR3, the DNA is TGCAGTGCGTTAACTAGCGGGAGTGTCAGTGAGCAGTTCTTC.

This clone was observed a few times. The rearrangement links TRBV6-1 to TRBJ1-4; the match to TRBD1 covers 7 bases. CDR3 length equals 12 residues. Unmatched junction bases numbered 7, after V lost 5 bases and J lost 13 bases. From germline, CDR1 is MNHNS and CDR2 SASEGT. The CDR3 loop reads CASSLDRDRLFF. The CDR3 DNA reads TGTGCCAGCAGTCTGGATCGGGACAGACTGTTTTTT.

The sample holds a few counts of this clone. Given a much more abundant clone one base away, this may be a read error. At the DNA level, this CDR3 is encoded by other sequences in the same sample as well. V is TRBV19 and J is TRBJ2-5; D is perhaps TRBD2 (5 bases). The CDR3 totals 15 residues. The germline gives CDR1 LNHDA, CDR2 SQIVND (reference sequence). CDR3 in amino acids: CASSPTTDREEAQYF. CDR3 bases: TGCGCCAGTAGTCCCACGACCGACCGGGAAGAGGCCCAGTACTTC.

The chain has TRBV5-1 and TRBJ2-7; TRBD2 aligns across 14 bases. CDR1 and CDR2 from the germline V gene are SGHRS and YFSETQ. The CDR3 runs 19 residues. V was clipped by 3 bases and J by 3 bases; unmatched bases: 14. The CDR3 reads CASSSPRGLAGEGHYEQYF. CDR3 sequence (DNA): TGCGCCAGCAGCTCCCCTAGGGGACTAGCGGGAGAAGGGCACTACGAGCAGTACTTC.

The chain links TRBV12-3 or TRBV12-4 to TRBJ2-7, with no clear D. The V gene lost 6 bases and the J gene lost 1 base, with 10 bases spanning the gap. The CDR3 is made up of 13 amino acids. Written as DNA, the CDR3 is TGTGCCAGCAGCTGGGCCCCTTCCTACGAGCAGTACTTC. This codes for CASSWAPSYEQYF.

The chain combines TRBV20-1 with TRBJ2-3; D is possibly TRBD2 (5 bases). The germline V gene encodes CDR1 DFQATT and CDR2 SNEGSKA (reference sequence). The V end lost 7 bases, the J end lost 13 bases, and 18 bases lay between the germline ends. The CDR3 runs 11 residues. For the CDR3, the DNA is TGCAGTGTAGGGCGAGTTCCCGGGGAGTATTTT. It translates to CSVGRVPGEYF.

As to this clone: Relative to the germline gene, one junction end is altered; a read error may explain this. The CDR3 here is CSASGGDNRPQHF. In DNA, the CDR3 is TGCAGTGCTAGTGGCGGGGACAATCGGCCCCAGCATTTT. The chain links TRBV20-1 to TRBJ1-5; D may be TRBD1 (6 bases). The CDR3 loop spans 13 amino acids. Germline V gives CDR1 DFQATT, CDR2 SNEGSKA (reference sequence).

The rearrangement uses TRBV20-1 and TRBJ2-1; D may be TRBD2 (6 bases). Germline values: CDR1 DFQATT, CDR2 SNEGSKA (reference sequence). V was shortened by 6 bases and J by 7 bases, with 16 bases between the two germline ends. The CDR3 is 13 amino acids. CDR3 in DNA: TGCAGTGCCACCGGGACTCCACTTAATGAGCAGTTCTTC. Protein sequence: CSATGTPLNEQFF.

The V and J genes are TRBV6-1 and TRBJ1-1; D is unclear. CDR1 is MNHNS, CDR2 SASEGT, per germline. The CDR3 runs to 16 residues. Between the trimmed V and J ends, which lost 5 bases and 4 bases, there was a span of 20 bases. CDR3 sequence (DNA): TGTGCCAGCAGTTCAACGGGCCGGGGAGGTGGCACTGAAGCTTTCTTT. Amino acids: CASSSTGRGGGTEAFF.

V and J are TRBV7-9 and TRBJ2-7; D is possibly TRBD2 (6 bases). This CDR3 is 15 amino acids long. Germline CDR1 is SEHNR and CDR2 is FQNEAQ (reference sequence). V lost 1 base and J lost 2, with 12 bases in between. The chain's CDR3 is CASSLGRGKTYEQYF. CDR3 in DNA: TGTGCCAGCAGCTTAGGACGGGGGAAGACCTACGAGCAGTACTTC.

By its share, this clone is medium-sized. This chain joins TRBV6-1 and TRBJ1-2, with 10 bases lining up with TRBD1. There are 13 residues in the CDR3. Germline CDR1 reads MNHNS; CDR2 reads SASEGT. Losses at the gene ends were 7 bases for V and 4 bases for J; bases not matched to a gene: 3. The CDR3 reads CASNDRGLYGYTF. Written as DNA, the CDR3 is TGTGCCAGCAATGACAGGGGGCTCTATGGCTACACCTTC.

This clone was counted between two and nine times. This chain joins TRBV6-2 or TRBV6-3 and TRBJ1-2, with TRBD1 as a possible D gene (6 bases). The CDR3 has 17 amino acids. Germline CDR1 reads MNHEY; CDR2 reads SVGEGT. V dropped 4 bases and J dropped 2 bases, with 20 bases sitting between them. DNA for the CDR3: TGTGCCAGCAGTTCACGATGGGTGGCAGGGGTGAACTATGGCTACACCTTC. Its translation: CASSSRWVAGVNYGYTF.

This clone came up once. This chain joins TRBV20-1 and TRBJ2-7; 7 bases match TRBD1. Germline V gene lookup returns CDR1 DFQATT and CDR2 SNEGSKA (reference sequence). The J segment lost 1 base and the V segment lost 0 bases, leaving 3 bases of the junction unmatched. The CDR3 contains 14 residues. In DNA form, the CDR3 reads TGCAGTGCTAGAGATTGGGGACAGTCCTACGAGCAGTACTTC. Protein sequence: CSARDWGQSYEQYF.

This clone was found a few times. The chain employs TRBV6-1 and TRBJ2-1; D gene uncertain. The CDR3 is 12 residues long. Germline assignment: CDR1 MNHNS and CDR2 SASEGT. Trimming shortened V by 6 bases and J by 10 bases, and 13 bases separated the two germline ends. The CDR3 nucleotides read TGTGCCAGCAGGAACCACCTACGAGAGCAGTTCTTC. Amino acids: CASRNHLREQFF.

The genes are TRBV2 and TRBJ1-2; D remains ambiguous. Germline V gives CDR1 SNHLY, CDR2 FYNNEI. The V and J ends lost 5 bases and 4 bases respectively, with 8 bases between them. The CDR3 runs 12 residues. The CDR3 bases are TGTGCCAGCAGTTGGGGTAGCTATGGCTACACCTTC. Amino acids: CASSWGSYGYTF. The entire variable domain, with the rest obtained from reference TRBV2 and TRBJ1-2, is as follows: EPEVTQTPSHQVTQMGQEVILRCVPISNHLYFYWYRQILGQKVEFLVSFYNNEISEKSEIFDDQFSVERPDGSNFTLKIRSTKLEDSAMYFCASSWGSYGYTFGSGTRLTVV.

This clone is deemed medium-sized (0.01 to 0.1%). The chain has TRBV10-2 and TRBJ1-2; D ambiguous. The CDR3 covers 13 residues. Trimming shortened V by 8 bases and J by 3 bases, and 13 bases separated the two germline ends. In germline, CDR1 is WSHSY, CDR2 SAAADI. For the CDR3, the DNA is TGCGCCAGCGGGCAGGCTCTGGACTATGGCTACACCTTC. It codes for CASGQALDYGYTF.

The chain combines TRBV28 with TRBJ2-7; D is unresolved. Trimming pared 6 bases from V and 4 bases from J, leaving 16 bases between. Germline V gene lookup returns CDR1 MDHEN and CDR2 SYDVKM. The CDR3 runs to 14 residues. Here the CDR3 reads CASRDEYEGYEQYF. The CDR3 DNA reads TGTGCCAGCAGGGACGAATACGAAGGTTACGAGCAGTACTTC.

This clone appeared once. V gene TRBV2 combines with J gene TRBJ2-3, with D perhaps TRBD2 (7 bases). The CDR3 totals 17 residues. V lost 0 bases to trimming and J lost 2 bases, with 15 bases between them. Germline-derived CDR1 and CDR2 are SNHLY and FYNNEI. The CDR3 DNA is TGTGCCAGCAGTGAAGCAGGAGCGGGACATAACACAGATACGCAGTATTTT. Its translation: CASSEAGAGHNTDTQYF. Full variable domain (remainder filled in from reference TRBV2 and TRBJ2-3): EPEVTQTPSHQVTQMGQEVILRCVPISNHLYFYWYRQILGQKVEFLVSFYNNEISEKSEIFDDQFSVERPDGSNFTLKIRSTKLEDSAMYFCASSEAGAGHNTDTQYFGPGTRLTVL.

This clone was observed a handful of times. A much larger clone differs by one base, so this may be a read error. Other DNA sequences of this sample code for an identical CDR3. The genes are TRBV18 and TRBJ2-7, with D tentatively TRBD2 (7 bases). The ends were cut back, 0 bases at V and 3 bases at J, with 18 bases in the middle. Germline V lookup: CDR1 KGHSH, CDR2 LQKENI. The CDR3 has 17 residues. The DNA of the CDR3 is TGTGCCAGCTCACCACCCCCTGGGGGGGCAAGATACTACGAGCAGTACTTC. This translates into CASSPPPGGARYYEQYF.

J is TRBJ2-7 and V is TRBV28; D is possibly TRBD1 or TRBD2 (5 bases each). Germline V gene lookup returns CDR1 MDHEN and CDR2 SYDVKM. This CDR3 has 15 amino acids. V gave up 3 bases and J gave up 0 bases, with 12 bases separating them. The CDR3 bases are TGTGCCAGCAGTTTGGGGACGTCCAGCTCCTACGAGCAGTACTTC. Its protein is CASSLGTSSSYEQYF.

The chain uses TRBV6-4 and TRBJ2-6, with D unclear. There are 15 residues in the CDR3. Germline CDR1 MRHNA, CDR2 SNTAGT. V was pared by 0 bases and J by 0 bases, with 3 bases between. The CDR3 nucleotides read TGTGCCAGCAGTGACTCACTCTCTGGGGCCAACGTCCTGACTTTC. The encoded protein is CASSDSLSGANVLTF.

The table lists this clone with many counts. J is TRBJ1-5 and V is TRBV7-9; D is unresolved. The germline V and J ends were trimmed by 3 bases and 4 bases, with 10 bases remaining between them. The CDR3 contains 14 residues. CDR1 SEHNR and CDR2 FQNEAQ come from the germline V gene (reference sequence). The CDR3 coding sequence is TGTGCCAGCAGCTTTGGACCCGGGAATCAGCCCCAGCATTTT. This codes for CASSFGPGNQPQHF. Combining the CDR3 with reference TRBV7-9 and TRBJ1-5 gives the whole variable domain DTGVSQNPRHKITKRGQNVTFRCDPISEHNRLYWYRQTLGQGPEFLTYFQNEAQLEKSRLLSDRFSAERPKGSFSTLEIQRTEQGDSAMYLCASSFGPGNQPQHFGDGTRLSIL.

The sample holds many counts of this clone. The gene calls are TRBV2 and TRBJ2-4; 8 nucleotides match TRBD2. V lost 6 bases and J lost 8; bases outside the gene matches: 15. The CDR3 length is 16 residues. From germline, CDR1 is SNHLY and CDR2 FYNNEI. CDR3 DNA: TGTGCCAGCAGCCGGGGGGGGGACGACCCAGCTCACATTCAGTACTTC. Its protein product is CASSRGGDDPAHIQYF. Using reference TRBV2 and TRBJ2-4 for the parts outside the CDR3, the full variable domain is EPEVTQTPSHQVTQMGQEVILRCVPISNHLYFYWYRQILGQKVEFLVSFYNNEISEKSEIFDDQFSVERPDGSNFTLKIRSTKLEDSAMYFCASSRGGDDPAHIQYFGAGTRLSVL.

The table lists this clone with a few counts. The chain employs TRBV7-2 and TRBJ1-2; perhaps TRBD1 as D (5 bases). V was pared by 1 base and J by 1 base, with 10 bases between. Germline-derived CDR1 and CDR2 are SGHTA and FQGNSA. The CDR3 has 15 amino acids. The CDR3 DNA is TGTGCCAGCAGCTTAGGTGGGGGGGTTAACTATGGCTACACCTTC. Its translation: CASSLGGGVNYGYTF. The full variable domain, in which reference TRBV7-2 and TRBJ1-2 provide the parts outside the CDR3, is GAGVSQSPSNKVTEKGKDVELRCDPISGHTALYWYRQSLGQGLEFLIYFQGNSAPDKSGLPSDRFSAERTGGSVSTLTIQRTQQEDSAVYLCASSLGGGVNYGYTFGSGTRLTVV.

Many counts were recorded for this clone. The chain is built from TRBV7-3 and TRBJ2-3; 7 nucleotides match TRBD2. There are 14 residues in the CDR3. The junction had 6 bases not matched to a gene; V was cut back by 5 bases and J by 4 bases. Per the germline V gene, CDR1 is SGHTA and CDR2 is FQGTGA. In DNA form, the CDR3 reads TGTGCCAGCAGCATCGGACTAGGCTCAGATACGCAGTATTTT. Residues: CASSIGLGSDTQYF.